The next 2 T cell receptor beta chains were all read from a single sample in a study of blood T cell repertoires in COVID-19. Data came from immunoSEQ multiplex PCR; TCRdb stores just in-frame clones and leaves some out. The profile shows around 160,000 clones, about 88% of them singletons. Sequencing was carried out using peripheral blood. All receptors come from a man in his fifties or sixties with active or convalescent COVID-19.

The V call is TRBV3-1 (or the pseudogene TRBV3-2), the J call TRBJ1-2; TRBD1 aligns across 10 bases. Germline trimming cut 4 bases from V and 1 base from J; bases unmatched to any gene: 6. CDR1 is LGHDT, CDR2 YNNKEL, per germline (reference sequence). The CDR3 is made up of 16 amino acids. CDR3 coding DNA: TGTGCCAGCAGCCGACAGGGGGCCTCCGTTAACTATGGCTACACCTTC. This codes for CASSRQGASVNYGYTF.

This rearrangement joins TRBV20-1 to TRBJ1-1; 7 bases fit TRBD1. This CDR3 spans 11 amino acids. The junction had 4 bases not matched to a gene; V was cut back by 6 bases and J by 6 bases. Germline assignment: CDR1 DFQATT and CDR2 SNEGSKA (reference sequence). CDR3 DNA sequence: TGCAGTGCCCCTGGACAGGCTGAAGCTTTCTTT. Its translation is CSAPGQAEAFF.